These 16 T cell receptor beta chains share one sample of origin, sequenced in a study of PD-1 blockade in classical Hodgkin lymphoma. This table comes from immunoSEQ multiplex PCR, and its TCRdb copy is limited to in-frame clones, with some not included. The repertoire consists of some 5,700 clones, with around half occurring once and the leading ten covering around 15%. In every patient, relapse followed autologous stem cell transplantation, while exposure to brentuximab vedotin differed. Negative selection with magnets was how CD8+ T cells were isolated from the thawed PBMCs. Specimen: CD8+ T cells from blood, collected at baseline. The receptors shown here come from a human donor with classical Hodgkin lymphoma.

V and J are TRBV29-1 and TRBJ2-2; D tentatively fits TRBD1 or TRBD2 (5 bases each). This CDR3 contains 11 residues. From germline, CDR1 is SQVTM and CDR2 ANQGSEA. The ends were cut back, 4 bases at V and 8 bases at J, with 8 bases in the middle. CDR3 nucleotides: TGCAGCGTTGTGGGGGAAGGGGAGCTGTTTTTT. Its protein product is CSVVGEGELFF.

Points on this clone: A much larger clone sits a single nucleotide away, making a read error possible. The sample carries other DNA sequences with the same CDR3. The CDR3 sequence is CASSYSRGGADGYTF. The CDR3 DNA reads as TGTGCCAGCAGTTACTCGAGGGGGGGCGCAGATGGCTACACCTTC. The chain links TRBV6-5 to TRBJ1-2; D possibly corresponds to TRBD1 (6 bases). The length of the CDR3 is 15 residues. Germline values: CDR1 MNHEY, CDR2 SVGAGI. V lost 0 bases to trimming and J lost 6 bases, with 14 bases between them.

This clone is categorized as medium-sized. This chain links TRBV6-5 with TRBJ2-2; TRBD2 agrees at 12 bases. V was clipped by 2 bases and J by 6 bases; unmatched bases: 1. The CDR3 covers 15 residues. Germline CDR1 MNHEY, CDR2 SVGAGI. DNA for the CDR3: TGTGCCAGCAGTTACCTAGCGGGAGGGCCCGGGGAGCTGTTTTTT. Translated, it gives CASSYLAGGPGELFF.

This clone was seen a few times. The chain links TRBV27 to TRBJ1-1; a possible D gene is TRBD1 (5 bases). V lost 4 bases, J lost 2 bases, and 11 bases lay in between. The germline CDR1 and CDR2 sequences are MNHEY and SMNVEV (reference sequence). The CDR3 spans 14 residues. The CDR3 DNA reads TGTGCCAGCAGTTGGTGGGGGGGTAACACTGAAGCTTTCTTT. Translated: CASSWWGGNTEAFF.

This clone was seen more than once but under ten times. This chain uses TRBV16 with TRBJ1-6; possibly TRBD1 for D (6 bases). Germline assignment: CDR1 KGHSY and CDR2 FQNENV. The V and J ends lost 5 bases and 7 bases respectively, with 18 bases between them. CDR3 length equals 16 residues. The CDR3 region has the DNA TGTGCCAGCAGCTACGACAGGCCTCTGGGAAATTCACCCCTCCACTTT. Translating gives CASSYDRPLGNSPLHF.

The chain is built from TRBV19 and TRBJ1-1; D is uncertain. CDR3 size: 12 residues. CDR1 is LNHDA and CDR2 is SQIVND in the germline V gene (reference sequence). V was shortened by 3 bases and J by 5 bases, with 7 bases between the two germline ends. CDR3 sequence (DNA): TGTGCCAGTAGTATGTATGAGACTGAAGCTTTCTTT. It is translated as CASSMYETEAFF.

By share, this clone counts as medium-sized. V gene TRBV7-9 combines with J gene TRBJ2-7; D call uncertain. Germline V CDR1 and CDR2: SEHNR, FQNEAQ (reference sequence). The CDR3 totals 14 residues. V lost 5 bases and J lost 2, with 13 bases in between. This CDR3 reads CASSQPFDAYEQYF. DNA of the CDR3: TGTGCCAGCAGCCAACCCTTCGACGCCTACGAGCAGTACTTC. The full variable domain, completed using reference TRBV7-9 and TRBJ2-7, is DTGVSQNPRHKITKRGQNVTFRCDPISEHNRLYWYRQTLGQGPEFLTYFQNEAQLEKSRLLSDRFSAERPKGSFSTLEIQRTEQGDSAMYLCASSQPFDAYEQYFGPGTRLTVT.

This chain connects TRBV28 to TRBJ2-3; either TRBD1 or TRBD2 may supply D (7 bases each). The V and J ends lost 3 bases and 4 bases respectively, with 14 bases between them. The germline CDR1 and CDR2 sequences are MDHEN and SYDVKM. The CDR3 runs 15 residues. In DNA, the CDR3 is TGTGCCAGCAGTTTTCCTCCAGGGGGGGCAGATACGCAGTATTTT. It codes for CASSFPPGGADTQYF.

This clone was recorded a few times. The chain couples TRBV9 to TRBJ2-1, with D hard to call. The CDR3 contains 17 residues. V lost 5 bases to trimming and J lost 0 bases, with 18 bases between them. Per germline, CDR1 SGDLS and CDR2 YYNGEE. The CDR3 sequence: CASSVSKVSSSYNEQFF. In DNA, the CDR3 is TGTGCCAGCAGTGTTTCTAAGGTATCGAGCTCCTACAATGAGCAGTTCTTC.

This clone occurred once. This chain uses TRBV4-1 with TRBJ1-5; no clear D. From germline, CDR1 is MGHRA and CDR2 YSYEKL. The V end was cut by 3 bases, the J end by 1 base, with 10 bases between. This CDR3 comprises 15 residues. CDR3 nucleotide sequence: TGCGCCAGCAGCCACACTACAGTAAGCAATCAGCCCCAGCATTTT. This gives the protein CASSHTTVSNQPQHF.

This clone was detected a few times. The gene calls are TRBV29-1 and TRBJ1-2; a possible D gene is TRBD1 (5 bases). CDR1 and CDR2 from the germline V gene are SQVTM and ANQGSEA. This CDR3 is built from 15 residues. The V end was cut by 5 bases, the J end by 4 bases, with 20 bases between. The CDR3 nucleotides read TGCAGCGTTTACCCACCCCAGGGACTCCTCTATGGCTACACCTTC. Translated, it gives CSVYPPQGLLYGYTF.

This clone was picked up one time. Within the sample, other DNA sequences also encode this same CDR3. The J gene is TRBJ2-1, the V gene TRBV4-2; 7 bases agree with TRBD2. This CDR3 spans 15 amino acids. V lost 1 base, J lost 2 bases, and 2 bases stayed unmatched. The V gene's germline CDR1 is LGHNA and CDR2 YNFKEQ. CDR3 bases: TGTGCCAGCAGCCAAGGGCGGGAGCCCTACAATGAGCAGTTCTTC. Its translation is CASSQGREPYNEQFF.

This clone has more than one count but fewer than ten. This CDR3 reads CASSAGLSNQPQHF. CDR3 nucleotide sequence: TGTGCCAGCAGCGCGGGTCTTAGCAATCAGCCCCAGCATTTT. The J gene is TRBJ1-5, the V gene TRBV7-9, with D unclear. V was cut by 5 bases and J by 0 bases, with 8 bases left in between. There are 14 residues in the CDR3. In germline, CDR1 is SEHNR, CDR2 FQNEAQ (reference sequence).

The gene calls are TRBV27 and TRBJ2-1; 10 positions agree with TRBD2. V shed 2 bases and J 6 bases; nucleotides not matched to a gene: 1. CDR3 length: 14 amino acids. Germline V gene sequence: CDR1 MNHEY, CDR2 SMNVEV (reference sequence). The chain's CDR3 is CASSLLAGVNEQFF. The CDR3 DNA reads as TGTGCCAGCAGTTTACTAGCGGGAGTCAATGAGCAGTTCTTC.

This chain connects TRBV7-6 to TRBJ2-5; D unresolved. CDR3 length equals 15 residues. Germline V gene lookup returns CDR1 SGHVS and CDR2 FNYEAQ. V was clipped by 1 base and J by 2 bases, with 11 bases between them. The CDR3 region has the DNA TGTGCCAGCAGCTTAGAGCCGGGTTTTCAAGAGACCCAGTACTTC. It specifies CASSLEPGFQETQYF.

The chain uses TRBV4-1 and TRBJ2-2, with D possibly being TRBD2 (6 bases). Germline lookup yields CDR1 MGHRA and CDR2 YSYEKL. The CDR3 is 17 amino acids. V was trimmed by 0 bases and J by 5 bases, leaving 16 bases between them. The CDR3 sequence: CASSQDPAGGRTGELFF. The CDR3 DNA reads as TGCGCCAGCAGCCAAGACCCGGCAGGAGGGAGGACCGGGGAGCTGTTTTTT.